This T cell receptor beta chain was identified in a study of CD8+ T cells in alopecia areata. Study-wide results and limits: Researchers report lesional scalp, most notably alopecia totalis/universalis, outstripped normal scalp in clonality.

Collection of lesional scalp punch biopsies and peripheral blood was performed in alopecia areata patients. Sorting of PBMCs yielded the CD4+ and CD8+ T cells. Details on this clone: Its antigen is undetermined.

Extracted from the samples, RNA was reverse transcribed into cDNA to serve as the sequencing template. Sequencing was performed with immunoSEQ multiplex PCR; in TCRdb, only in-frame clones are kept and a portion is missing. This table has 130,000 to 150,000 clones, about 90% appearing once. CDR3 length: 12 amino acids. Trimming removed 4 bases at V and 5 bases at J, with 6 bases between. Germline values: CDR1 MGHRA, CDR2 YSYEKL. V is TRBV4-1 and J is TRBJ2-1; D is undetermined. The sequences come from CD8+ T cells sorted from blood, collected at week 0. This clonotype was sampled from a human donor with alopecia areata. The DNA for the CDR3 is TGCGCCAGCAGCCTTAGCAACAATGAGCAGTTCTTC. Translating gives CASSLSNNEQFF.